One and the same sample provided the 24 T cell receptor beta chains below, sequenced in a study of shared clonotypes between healthy human individuals. Data came from immunoSEQ multiplex PCR; TCRdb stores just in-frame clones and leaves some out. The sample holds about 480,000 clones; around 79% are singletons and the top ten take 12%. Source material: PBMCs. Receptor source: a middle-aged woman in good health. Some clones in this sample may be carry-over from other donors' samples.

The chain links TRBV5-5 to TRBJ2-7, with TRBD2 matching 8 bases. The CDR3 covers 15 residues. J gave up 5 bases and V 4 bases, and 11 bases lay outside the gene matches. Germline CDR1 is SGHKS and CDR2 is YYEKEE (reference sequence). The CDR3 nucleotides read TGTGCCAGCAGCCGTACGGGAGGGAGATGGGACGAGCAGTACTTC. Translated, it gives CASSRTGGRWDEQYF.

The chain employs TRBV27 and TRBJ1-2, with D possibly matching TRBD1 (6 bases). The CDR3 is 12 residues long. CDR1 is MNHEY and CDR2 is SMNVEV in the germline V gene (reference sequence). V was trimmed by 4 bases and J by 8 bases, leaving 11 bases between them. This CDR3 is CASSSTGIGYTF. CDR3 DNA: TGTGCCAGCAGTTCAACAGGGATCGGCTACACCTTC.

The V gene is TRBV7-9, the J gene TRBJ2-7; D uncertain. Germline CDR1 SEHNR, CDR2 FQNEAQ (reference sequence). V shed 2 bases and J shed 8 bases, with 10 bases lying between them. CDR3 size: 12 residues. The CDR3 region is CASSLMGNKQYF. CDR3 DNA: TGTGCCAGCAGCTTAATGGGCAACAAGCAGTACTTC.

The rearrangement links TRBV15 to TRBJ1-3; no clear D. V lost 0 bases and J 0 bases, leaving 9 bases between the germline ends. Germline V gives CDR1 LNHNV, CDR2 YYDKDF (reference sequence). The CDR3 extends over 16 amino acids. The CDR3 here is CATSRDLSPSGNTIYF. For the CDR3, the DNA is TGTGCCACCAGCAGAGATCTTTCCCCCTCTGGAAACACCATATATTTT.

This chain connects TRBV4-1 to TRBJ2-3; D is ambiguous. Per germline, CDR1 MGHRA and CDR2 YSYEKL. V shed 0 bases and J shed 4 bases, with 5 bases lying between them. This CDR3 is built from 13 residues. The CDR3: CASSQEVADTQYF. CDR3 DNA sequence: TGCGCCAGCAGCCAAGAGGTAGCAGATACGCAGTATTTT.

The V gene is TRBV15, the J gene TRBJ2-1; no reliable D call. The CDR3 consists of 15 residues. CDR1 LNHNV and CDR2 YYDKDF come from the germline V gene (reference sequence). The V end was cut by 0 bases, the J end by 10 bases, with 16 bases between. CDR3 nucleotide sequence: TGTGCCACCAGCAGAGATCCGCGACACGGCAGGGAGCAGTTCTTC. It codes for CATSRDPRHGREQFF.

The V gene is TRBV5-8, the J gene TRBJ1-3, with 9 bases fitting TRBD1. The germline CDR1 and CDR2 sequences are SGHTS and YDEGEE. There are 17 residues in the CDR3. V shed 6 bases, J shed 7 bases, and the junction held 17 bases outside the gene matches. The CDR3 region has the DNA TGTGCCAGCACCTCGAGGTTAATGGGACAGGGAAAGAACACCATATATTTT. It yields the protein CASTSRLMGQGKNTIYF.

The chain is built from TRBV27 and TRBJ2-1; TRBD2 agrees at 12 bases. V shed 8 bases, J shed 2 bases, and the junction held 16 bases outside the gene matches. CDR3 length equals 19 residues. Germline V CDR1 and CDR2: MNHEY, SMNVEV (reference sequence). The CDR3 region has the DNA TGTGCCAGCTGCCACTATCCCCCGGCTAGCGGGAGGGCCTACAATGAGCAGTTCTTC. It yields the protein CASCHYPPASGRAYNEQFF.

The CDR3 spells CASSPHTGGEKLFF. The DNA for the CDR3 is TGTGCCAGCAGCCCCCACACGGGAGGGGAAAAACTGTTTTTT. This rearrangement joins TRBV11-3 to TRBJ1-4; no clear D gene. The V end lost 5 bases, the J end lost 8 bases, and 15 bases lay between the germline ends. Germline-derived CDR1 and CDR2 are SGHNT and YENEEA. The CDR3 consists of 14 residues.

The rearrangement links TRBV7-3 to TRBJ2-1, with D hard to call. The germline V gene encodes CDR1 SGHTA and CDR2 FQGTGA. V dropped 5 bases and J dropped 2 bases, with 13 bases sitting between them. CDR3 length: 15 amino acids. The CDR3 protein is CASSPNLIAYNEQFF. Written as DNA, the CDR3 is TGTGCCAGCAGCCCGAACCTCATAGCCTACAATGAGCAGTTCTTC.

J is TRBJ1-4 and V is TRBV15; the match to TRBD1 covers 10 bases. The CDR3 consists of 15 residues. Per germline, CDR1 LNHNV and CDR2 YYDKDF (reference sequence). With 5 bases clipped from V and 8 bases from J, the junction kept 8 bases outside the gene matches. The DNA of the CDR3 is TGTGCCACCAGCGGAAGGACAGGGGGAGTCGAAAAACTGTTTTTT. Its protein is CATSGRTGGVEKLFF.

The chain employs TRBV5-3 and TRBJ2-1; D unresolved. TRBV5-3 is treated as an ORF (open reading frame) with a function not yet certain. The CDR3 contains 16 residues. V shed 0 bases and J shed 1 base, with 11 bases lying between them. CDR3 in amino acids: CARSLELGRSYNEQFF. CDR3 coding DNA: TGTGCCAGAAGCTTGGAGTTGGGCCGGTCCTACAATGAGCAGTTCTTC.

CDR3 loop: CASSLLVGWETQYF. CDR3 sequence (DNA): TGTGCCAGCAGCTTGTTGGTAGGGTGGGAGACCCAGTACTTC. The gene calls are TRBV7-2 and TRBJ2-5; D not certain. Per germline, CDR1 SGHTA and CDR2 FQGNSA. Trimming removed 3 bases at V and 5 bases at J, with 13 bases between. This CDR3 contains 14 residues.

The sample holds one count of this clone. For the CDR3, the DNA is TGTGCCAGCAGCTTGGCTTACAATGAGCAGTTCTTC. Encoded protein: CASSLAYNEQFF. V usage is TRBV5-6 and J usage is TRBJ2-1; D not certain. This CDR3 spans 12 amino acids. Trimming removed 0 bases at V and 4 bases at J, with 2 bases between. From germline, CDR1 is SGHDT and CDR2 YYEEEE.

This chain uses TRBV27 with TRBJ2-1; 8 bases map to TRBD1. The CDR3 loop spans 15 amino acids. From germline, CDR1 is MNHEY and CDR2 SMNVEV (reference sequence). With V trimmed by 6 bases and J by 2 bases, 6 bases remained unmatched. The CDR3 DNA is TGTGCCAGCAGACCTGCGGGACAGGCCTACAATGAGCAGTTCTTC. It encodes CASRPAGQAYNEQFF.

This sequence joins TRBV2 and TRBJ1-5; 7 bases are a match to TRBD1. Trimming cost V 4 bases and J 0 bases; bases outside gene matches: 12. The CDR3 sequence is 18 residues long. CDR1 and CDR2 (germline): SNHLY, FYNNEI. CDR3 in DNA: TGTGCCAGCAGTGGTCACAGGGGCGAGACATATAGCAATCAGCCCCAGCATTTT. It translates to CASSGHRGETYSNQPQHF.

This clone came up many times. The rearrangement joins TRBV6-1 to TRBJ1-1; D call uncertain. The germline V gene encodes CDR1 MNHNS and CDR2 SASEGT. V gave up 6 bases and J gave up 0 bases, with 8 bases separating them. The CDR3 is 13 residues long. This CDR3 is CASSQEVNTEAFF. CDR3 coding DNA: TGTGCCAGCAGCCAAGAGGTGAACACTGAAGCTTTCTTT.

The chain uses TRBV6-6 and TRBJ1-5, with D maybe TRBD1 (5 bases). The CDR3 length is 15 residues. CDR1 is MNHNY and CDR2 is SVGAGI in the germline V gene (reference sequence). V gave up 2 bases and J gave up 2 bases, with 10 bases separating them. The CDR3 loop reads CASSYRDSGNQPQHF. The CDR3 DNA is TGTGCCAGCAGTTACCGAGACAGCGGCAATCAGCCCCAGCATTTT.

This chain connects TRBV28 to TRBJ2-3; D gene uncertain. Deletions cut 8 bases from V and 9 bases from J, with 15 bases between. Germline loops: CDR1 MDHEN, CDR2 SYDVKM. This CDR3 region has 12 residues. CDR3 bases: TGTGCCAGCTCACCGGGCCCCCGAACGCAGTATTTT. This translates into CASSPGPRTQYF.

This clone occurred a few times. This chain joins TRBV6-6 and TRBJ2-3; the D gene is possibly TRBD2 (6 bases). V was pared by 4 bases and J by 8 bases, with 22 bases between. From germline, CDR1 is MNHNY and CDR2 SVGAGI (reference sequence). The CDR3 extends over 16 amino acids. For the CDR3, the DNA is TGTGCCAGCAGTTTCCGGGACCTAACTACCGGGGGTACGCAGTATTTT. This encodes CASSFRDLTTGGTQYF.

The rearrangement links TRBV28 to TRBJ1-1, with a weak D call TRBD1 (6 bases). This CDR3 is 16 amino acids long. The germline V gene encodes CDR1 MDHEN and CDR2 SYDVKM. Trimming took 5 bases from V and 3 from J, leaving 19 bases between them. The CDR3 bases are TGTGCCAGCAGTCCAAGGGGCAGGGGTGGGGACACTGAAGCTTTCTTT. This sequence encodes CASSPRGRGGDTEAFF.

This sequence joins TRBV2 and TRBJ2-1; D is undetermined. The CDR3 has 11 residues. V was cut by 0 bases and J by 9 bases, with 3 bases left in between. Germline V gene sequence: CDR1 SNHLY, CDR2 FYNNEI. CDR3 DNA: TGTGCCAGCAGTGAAGCGGTTGAGCAGTTCTTC. Translated: CASSEAVEQFF.

V and J are TRBV7-3 and TRBJ2-2, with D hard to call. Trimming removed 0 bases from V and 2 bases from J, with 10 bases in between. Germline CDR1 and CDR2: SGHTA and FQGTGA. The CDR3 extends over 16 amino acids. CDR3: CASSLTSFKNTGELFF. As DNA, the CDR3 is TGTGCCAGCAGCTTAACGTCTTTTAAAAACACCGGGGAGCTGTTTTTT.

The chain joins TRBV7-7 to TRBJ2-3; D remains ambiguous. Germline lookup yields CDR1 SSHAT and CDR2 FNYEAQ (reference sequence). The ends were cut back, 0 bases at V and 3 bases at J, with 4 bases in the middle. This CDR3 contains 13 residues. CDR3 loop: CASSLALTDTQYF. The CDR3 DNA follows: TGTGCCAGCAGCTTAGCCCTTACAGATACGCAGTATTTT.